This T cell receptor (beta chain) was sequenced for a study of human T cells and chemical hapten exposure. Regarding the study as a whole: Compared to controls, expanded TCRs made significantly more large clusters of similar CDR3s.

Sample time point: patch test 1, 2 weeks after DPC sensitization. Treatment: therapeutic diphenylcyclopropenone sensitization with weekly scalp DPC. This clonotype was counted between two and nine times. Its target is unknown. Per germline, CDR1 SGHRS and CDR2 YFSETQ. V dropped 4 bases and J dropped 0 bases, with 14 bases sitting between them. This CDR3 is built from 16 residues. In the library, unique molecular identifiers were attached to individual cDNA molecules. Per the original methods: TCRs per sample had a median of roughly 96,000 and ranged from roughly 20,000 to 690,600. MiXCR, applied by TCRdb to the RACE reads, yields one record per CDR3 protein. The authors' filters were not applied to this entry. The sample lists around 76,000 distinct CDR3 sequences, roughly 12% occurring once.

V gene TRBV5-1 combines with J gene TRBJ1-3; D is perhaps TRBD1 (6 bases). This TCR came from an older woman with alopecia areata. Some clones in this sample may be carry-over from other donors' samples. The source was whole blood, collected in connection with sensitization to the hapten diphenylcyclopropenone (DPC). The CDR3 loop is CASSPPTGPSGNTIYF. For the CDR3, the DNA is TGCGCCAGCAGCCCTCCGACAGGACCCTCTGGAAACACCATATATTTT.